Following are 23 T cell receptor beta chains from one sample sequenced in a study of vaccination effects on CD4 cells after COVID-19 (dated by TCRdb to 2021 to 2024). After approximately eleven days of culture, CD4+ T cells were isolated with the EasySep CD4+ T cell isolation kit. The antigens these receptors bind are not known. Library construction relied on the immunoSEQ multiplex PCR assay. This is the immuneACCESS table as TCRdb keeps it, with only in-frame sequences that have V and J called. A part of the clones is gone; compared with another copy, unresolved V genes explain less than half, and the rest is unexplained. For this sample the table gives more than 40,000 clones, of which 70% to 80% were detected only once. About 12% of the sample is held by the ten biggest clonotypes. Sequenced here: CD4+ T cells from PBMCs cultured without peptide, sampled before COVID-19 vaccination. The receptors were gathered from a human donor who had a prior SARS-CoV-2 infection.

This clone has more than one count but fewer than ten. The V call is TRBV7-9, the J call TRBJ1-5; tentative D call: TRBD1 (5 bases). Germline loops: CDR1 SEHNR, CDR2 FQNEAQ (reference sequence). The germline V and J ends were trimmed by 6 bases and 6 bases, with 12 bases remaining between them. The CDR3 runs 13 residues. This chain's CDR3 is CASSLQGSQPQHF. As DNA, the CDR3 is TGTGCCAGCAGTCTTCAGGGAAGTCAGCCCCAGCATTTT.

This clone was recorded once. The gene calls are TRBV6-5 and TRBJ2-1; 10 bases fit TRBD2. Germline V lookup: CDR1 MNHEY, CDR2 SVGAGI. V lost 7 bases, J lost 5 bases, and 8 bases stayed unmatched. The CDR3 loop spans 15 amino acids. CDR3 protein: CASNKIAGGHNEQFF. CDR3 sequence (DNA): TGTGCCAGCAATAAAATAGCGGGGGGTCACAATGAGCAGTTCTTC.

CDR3 region: CASSRRQAVQDTQYF. The CDR3 region has the DNA TGTGCCAGCAGCAGACGACAGGCGGTTCAGGATACGCAGTATTTT. The chain couples TRBV7-6 to TRBJ2-3; weak D call: TRBD1 (6 bases). CDR1 is SGHVS and CDR2 is FNYEAQ in the germline V gene. The CDR3 is made up of 15 amino acids. V was clipped by 5 bases and J by 6 bases, with 18 bases between them.

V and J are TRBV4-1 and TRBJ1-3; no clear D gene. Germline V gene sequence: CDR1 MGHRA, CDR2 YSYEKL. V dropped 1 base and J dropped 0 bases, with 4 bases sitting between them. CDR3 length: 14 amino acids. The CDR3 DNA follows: TGCGCCAGCAGCCAAGCCGTCTCTGGAAACACCATATATTTT. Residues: CASSQAVSGNTIYF.

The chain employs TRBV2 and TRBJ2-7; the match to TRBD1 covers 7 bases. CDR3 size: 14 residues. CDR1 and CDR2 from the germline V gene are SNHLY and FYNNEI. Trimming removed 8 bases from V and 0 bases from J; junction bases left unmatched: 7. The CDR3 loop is CASQDRSRSYEQYF. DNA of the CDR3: TGTGCCAGCCAGGACAGGTCCCGCTCCTACGAGCAGTACTTC.

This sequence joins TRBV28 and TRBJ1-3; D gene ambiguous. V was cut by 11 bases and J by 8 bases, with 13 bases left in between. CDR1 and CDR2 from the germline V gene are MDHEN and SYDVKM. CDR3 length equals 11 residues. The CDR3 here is CAGGSLHTIYF. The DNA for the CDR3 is TGTGCCGGCGGGTCCTTACACACCATATATTTT.

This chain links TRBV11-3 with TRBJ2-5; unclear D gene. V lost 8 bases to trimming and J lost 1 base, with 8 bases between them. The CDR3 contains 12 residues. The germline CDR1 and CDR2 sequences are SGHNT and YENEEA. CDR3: CASGTVQETQYF. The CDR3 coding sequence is TGTGCCAGCGGAACGGTCCAAGAGACCCAGTACTTC.

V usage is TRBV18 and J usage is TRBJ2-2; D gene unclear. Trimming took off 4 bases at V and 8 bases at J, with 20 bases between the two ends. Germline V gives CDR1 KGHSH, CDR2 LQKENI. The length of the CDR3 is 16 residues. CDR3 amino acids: CASSLLVEQLRGELFF. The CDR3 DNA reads TGTGCCAGCTCACTTCTCGTGGAGCAGTTGAGGGGGGAGCTGTTTTTT. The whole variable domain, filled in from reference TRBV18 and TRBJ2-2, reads NAGVMQNPRHLVRRRGQEARLRCSPMKGHSHVYWYRQLPEEGLKFMVYLQKENIIDESGMPKERFSAEFPKEGPSILRIQQVVRGDSAAYFCASSLLVEQLRGELFFGEGSRLTVL.

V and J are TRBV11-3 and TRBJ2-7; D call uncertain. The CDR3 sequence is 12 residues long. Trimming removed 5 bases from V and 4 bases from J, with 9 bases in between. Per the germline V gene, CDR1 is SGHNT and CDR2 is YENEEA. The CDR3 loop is CASSDLFYEQYF. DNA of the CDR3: TGTGCCAGCAGCGATCTATTTTACGAGCAGTACTTC.

The CDR3 protein is CASSSKGRSPLHF. In nucleotides, the CDR3 is TGTGCCAGCAGCTCCAAGGGACGTTCACCCCTCCACTTT. This rearrangement joins TRBV7-9 to TRBJ1-6, with D possibly matching TRBD1 (5 bases). Germline lookup yields CDR1 SEHNR and CDR2 FQNEAQ (reference sequence). This CDR3 region has 13 residues. The germline V and J ends were trimmed by 4 bases and 9 bases, with 10 bases remaining between them.

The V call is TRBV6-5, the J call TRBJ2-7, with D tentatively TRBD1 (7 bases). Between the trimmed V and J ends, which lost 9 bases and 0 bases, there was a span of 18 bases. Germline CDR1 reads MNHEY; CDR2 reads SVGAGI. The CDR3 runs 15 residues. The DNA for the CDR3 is TGTGCCAGTGGGGAGGAGGGGACAGCCTCCTACGAGCAGTACTTC. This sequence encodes CASGEEGTASYEQYF.

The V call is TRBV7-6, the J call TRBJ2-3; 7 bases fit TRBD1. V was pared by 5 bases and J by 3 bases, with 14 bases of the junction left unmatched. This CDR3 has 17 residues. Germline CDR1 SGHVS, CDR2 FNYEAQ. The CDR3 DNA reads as TGTGCCAGCAGCAGCCGTTACAGGGGAAGGCGGACAGATACGCAGTATTTT. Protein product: CASSSRYRGRRTDTQYF.

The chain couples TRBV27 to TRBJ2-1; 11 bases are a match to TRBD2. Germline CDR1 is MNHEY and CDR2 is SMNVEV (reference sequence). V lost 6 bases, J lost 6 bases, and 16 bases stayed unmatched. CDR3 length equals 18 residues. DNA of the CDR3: TGTGCCAGCAGGCCCCTAGCGGGGGGTGCGTGGGAGTCCAATGAGCAGTTCTTC. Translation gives CASRPLAGGAWESNEQFF.

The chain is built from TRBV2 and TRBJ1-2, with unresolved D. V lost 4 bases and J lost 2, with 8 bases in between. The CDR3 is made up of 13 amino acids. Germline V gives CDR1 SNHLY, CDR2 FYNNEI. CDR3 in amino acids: CASSVWQNYGYTF. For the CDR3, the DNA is TGTGCCAGCAGTGTATGGCAGAACTATGGCTACACCTTC.

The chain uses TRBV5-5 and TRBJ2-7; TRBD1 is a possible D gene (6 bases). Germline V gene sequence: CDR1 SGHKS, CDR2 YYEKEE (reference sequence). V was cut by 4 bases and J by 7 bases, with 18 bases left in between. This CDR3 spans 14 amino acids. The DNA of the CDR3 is TGTGCCAGCAGCCGTACGGGACATTCAGGGGAGCAGTACTTC. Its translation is CASSRTGHSGEQYF.

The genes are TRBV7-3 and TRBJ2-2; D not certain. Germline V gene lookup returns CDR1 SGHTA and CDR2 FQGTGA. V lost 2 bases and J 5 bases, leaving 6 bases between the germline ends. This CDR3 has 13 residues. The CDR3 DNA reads TGTGCCAGCAGCTTAGACCTAACCGGGGAGCTGTTTTTT. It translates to CASSLDLTGELFF.

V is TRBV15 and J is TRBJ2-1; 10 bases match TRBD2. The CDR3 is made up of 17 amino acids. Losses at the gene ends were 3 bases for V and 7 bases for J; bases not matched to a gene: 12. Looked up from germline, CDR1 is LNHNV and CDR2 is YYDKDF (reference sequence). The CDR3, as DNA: TGTGCCACCAGCAGTGGGGAGTGGTCTAGCGGGAGTAATGAGCAGTTCTTC. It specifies CATSSGEWSSGSNEQFF.

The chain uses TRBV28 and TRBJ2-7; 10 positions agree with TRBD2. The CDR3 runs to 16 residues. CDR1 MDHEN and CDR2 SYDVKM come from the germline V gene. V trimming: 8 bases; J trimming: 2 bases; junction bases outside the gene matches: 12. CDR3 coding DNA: TGTGCCAGCTCAACGGCCGGGACTAGCGTAACCTACGAGCAGTACTTC. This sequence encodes CASSTAGTSVTYEQYF.

The CDR3 nucleotides are TGTGCCAGTAGTCCATCGGCGGGGGCCCGCCTAACTCAGCCCCAGCATTTT. Translation: CASSPSAGARLTQPQHF. The chain couples TRBV19 to TRBJ1-5; D perhaps matches TRBD1 (6 bases). V lost 5 bases and J lost 6, with 23 bases in between. This CDR3 comprises 17 residues. Germline CDR1 and CDR2: LNHDA and SQIVND (reference sequence).

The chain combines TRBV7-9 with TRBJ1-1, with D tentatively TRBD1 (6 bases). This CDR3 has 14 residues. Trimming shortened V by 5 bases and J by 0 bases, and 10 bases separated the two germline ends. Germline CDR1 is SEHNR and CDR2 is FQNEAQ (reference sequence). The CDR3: CASSAGGMNTEAFF. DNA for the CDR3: TGTGCCAGCAGCGCGGGGGGCATGAACACTGAAGCTTTCTTT.

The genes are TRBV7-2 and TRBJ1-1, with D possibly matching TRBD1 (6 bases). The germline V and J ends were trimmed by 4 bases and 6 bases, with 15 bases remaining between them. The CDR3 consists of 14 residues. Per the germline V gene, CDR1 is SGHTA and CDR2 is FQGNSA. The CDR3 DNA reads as TGTGCCAGCAGCTCCTGGGGGCGCGGGGCTGAAGCTTTCTTT. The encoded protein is CASSSWGRGAEAFF.

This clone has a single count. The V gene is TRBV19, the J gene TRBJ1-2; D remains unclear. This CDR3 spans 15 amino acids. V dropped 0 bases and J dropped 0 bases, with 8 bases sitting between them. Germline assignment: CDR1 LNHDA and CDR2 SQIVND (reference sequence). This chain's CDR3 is CASSIDQAANYGYTF. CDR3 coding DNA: TGTGCCAGTAGTATAGATCAGGCAGCTAACTATGGCTACACCTTC.

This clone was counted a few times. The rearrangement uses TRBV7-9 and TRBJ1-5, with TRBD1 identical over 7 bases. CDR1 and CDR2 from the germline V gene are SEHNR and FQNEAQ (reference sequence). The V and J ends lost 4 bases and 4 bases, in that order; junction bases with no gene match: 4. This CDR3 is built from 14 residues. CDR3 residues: CASSSQGGNQPQHF. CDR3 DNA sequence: TGTGCCAGCAGCTCTCAGGGGGGAAATCAGCCCCAGCATTTT.